These 5 T cell receptor beta chains came from one sample sequenced in a study of Tregs in tolerant kidney transplant recipients (dated by TCRdb to about 2019). The intended sense of this specimen's time point label: blood sample drawn before combined kidney and bone marrow transplant. The library was prepared using the immunoSEQ multiplex PCR assay. What TCRdb holds here is the immuneACCESS table cut down to in-frame rearrangements. Part of the clones is not present; checked against another copy, under half of the missing clones reflect an unresolved V gene, and the others are unexplained. The sample profile shows nearly 95,000 clones; roughly 93% of them were found once. The biggest ten clones account for about 0.45% of the sample. Sequenced material: CD4+ T cells from blood, taken before the transplant. The receptors shown here come from a human donor who received a combined kidney and bone marrow transplant.

The rearrangement joins TRBV21-1 to TRBJ2-3; the D segment call TRBD2 is taken from the table without a DNA check. TRBV21-1 is classified as a pseudogene. The CDR3 consists of 18 residues. CDR3 amino acids: CARIKPGGRAEIIDTQYF. The CDR3 nucleotides are TGTGCCAGAATCAAACCGGGGGGGAGGGCCGAGATTATAGATACGCAGTATTTT.

In this sample, this clone turned up once. V and J are TRBV30 and TRBJ2-1, with TRBD2 matching over 7 bases. CDR1 is GTSNPN, CDR2 SVGIG, per germline (reference sequence). J gave up 1 base and V 2 bases, and 5 bases lay outside the gene matches. The CDR3 runs 15 residues. For the CDR3, the DNA is TGTGCCTGGAGTCCTGGACTAGTGTCCTACAATGAGCAGTTCTTC. It codes for CAWSPGLVSYNEQFF.

The chain's CDR3 is CASSIAGAYNEQFF. In DNA form, the CDR3 reads TGTGCCAGTAGTATAGCGGGAGCTTACAATGAGCAGTTCTTC. The J gene is TRBJ2-1, the V gene TRBV19, with TRBD2 as a possible D gene (6 bases). Germline V CDR1 and CDR2: LNHDA, SQIVND (reference sequence). With 1 base removed from V and 4 bases from J, the gap between germline ends came to 8 bases. This CDR3 comprises 14 residues. The full variable domain, completed using reference TRBV19 and TRBJ2-1, is DGGITQSPKYLFRKEGQNVTLSCEQNLNHDAMYWYRQDPGQGLRLIYYSQIVNDFQKGDIAEGYSVSREKKESFPLTVTSAQKNPTAFYLCASSIAGAYNEQFFGPGTRLTVL.

The chain combines TRBV11-2 with TRBJ1-2, with D possibly TRBD1 on 6 matching bases. Germline V lookup: CDR1 SGHAT, CDR2 FQNNGV. Trimming removed 2 bases at V and 4 bases at J, with 14 bases between. There are 15 residues in the CDR3. The DNA of the CDR3 is TGTGCCAGCAGCTTAATCCACAGGGAAGGCTATGGCTACACCTTC. Its protein product is CASSLIHREGYGYTF.

A single count supports this clone. The chain couples TRBV7-6 to TRBJ2-1, with 7 bases that match TRBD2. CDR3 length: 16 residues. The J segment lost 4 bases and the V segment lost 5 bases, leaving 11 bases of the junction unmatched. The germline V gene encodes CDR1 SGHVS and CDR2 FNYEAQ. The CDR3 DNA reads as TGTGCCAGCAGCCCCTGGGTGGGCGGGGGTTACAATGAGCAGTTCTTC. It codes for CASSPWVGGGYNEQFF.